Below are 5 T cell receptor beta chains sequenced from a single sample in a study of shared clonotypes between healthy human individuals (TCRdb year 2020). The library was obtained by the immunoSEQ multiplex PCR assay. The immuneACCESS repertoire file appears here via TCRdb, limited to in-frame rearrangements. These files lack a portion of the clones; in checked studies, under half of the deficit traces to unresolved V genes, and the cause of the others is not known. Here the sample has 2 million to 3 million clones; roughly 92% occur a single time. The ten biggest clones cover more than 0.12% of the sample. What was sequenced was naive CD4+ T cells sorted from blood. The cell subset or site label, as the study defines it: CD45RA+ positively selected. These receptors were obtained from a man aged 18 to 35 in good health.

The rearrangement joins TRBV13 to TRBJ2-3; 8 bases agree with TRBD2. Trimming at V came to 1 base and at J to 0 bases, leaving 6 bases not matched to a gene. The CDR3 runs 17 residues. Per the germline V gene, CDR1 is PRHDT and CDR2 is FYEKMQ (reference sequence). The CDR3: CASSLEGLAGSTDTQYF. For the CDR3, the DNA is TGTGCCAGCAGCTTAGAAGGGCTAGCGGGTAGCACAGATACGCAGTATTTT.

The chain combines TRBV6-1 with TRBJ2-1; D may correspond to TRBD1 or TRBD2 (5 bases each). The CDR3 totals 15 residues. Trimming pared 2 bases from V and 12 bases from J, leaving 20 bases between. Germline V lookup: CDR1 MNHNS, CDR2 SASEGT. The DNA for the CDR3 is TGTGCCAGCAGTGAAAGCCCACCTCGGGGAAGGGGGCAGTTCTTC. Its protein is CASSESPPRGRGQFF.

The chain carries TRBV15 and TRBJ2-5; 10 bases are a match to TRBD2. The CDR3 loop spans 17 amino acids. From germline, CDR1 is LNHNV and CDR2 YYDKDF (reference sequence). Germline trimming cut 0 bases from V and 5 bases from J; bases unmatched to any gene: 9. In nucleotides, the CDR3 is TGTGCCACCAGCAGAGATGGAGCGGGGGGGCTTCGGGAGACCCAGTACTTC. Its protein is CATSRDGAGGLRETQYF.

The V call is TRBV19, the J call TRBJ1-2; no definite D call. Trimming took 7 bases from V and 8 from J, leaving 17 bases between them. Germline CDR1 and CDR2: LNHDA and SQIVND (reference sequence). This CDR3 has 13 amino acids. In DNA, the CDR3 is TGTGCCAGTACCCATTGGGGAGGAGAGGGCTACACCTTC. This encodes CASTHWGGEGYTF.

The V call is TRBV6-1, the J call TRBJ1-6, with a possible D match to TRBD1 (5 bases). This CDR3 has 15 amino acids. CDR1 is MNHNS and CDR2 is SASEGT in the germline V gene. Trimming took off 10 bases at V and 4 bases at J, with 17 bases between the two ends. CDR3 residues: CATTPGPGYNSPLHF. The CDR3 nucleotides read TGTGCCACGACCCCGGGACCTGGGTATAATTCACCCCTCCACTTT.